A few counts support the clone carrying this T cell receptor beta chain. Its antigen is currently unknown. MiXCR, applied by TCRdb to the reads, yields one record per CDR3 protein. The sample consists of hundreds of thousands of distinct CDR3 sequences, around 32% of them appearing once. This entry comes from a study of T cell repertoires in cytomegalovirus infection. Study background: Recently identified HLA-C-restricted CMV epitopes were among the peptides used. Matching HLA type, along with CMV infection, was indicated by public TCR beta signatures.

Study-level findings and limits: It was HLA-C-restricted CMV-specific TCR beta clonotypes that dominated the response ex vivo.

This CDR3 comprises 15 residues. Trimming removed 5 bases from V and 1 base from J; junction bases left unmatched: 5. The sample was cultured PBMCs, taken from culture after CMV antigen stimulation. The rearrangement links TRBV12-3 or TRBV12-4 to TRBJ2-5; TRBD2 matches 9 bases. This receptor was obtained from a human donor in good health (CMV status not recorded). Some clones in this sample may be carry-over from other donors' samples. CDR3 amino acids: CASSTTGLAQETQYF. The CDR3 DNA reads as TGTGCCAGCAGTACTACGGGACTAGCCCAAGAGACCCAGTACTTC.